The source of this T cell receptor (beta chain) is a study of metastatic and nonmetastatic thyroid tumors. Under the authors' procedure: Researchers built a distant-metastasis classifier for papillary thyroid cancer that drew on CDR3 differences across clinicopathological groups. TCRdb reanalyzed the PCR reads with MiXCR. TCRdb's processing, not the authors', yielded these V and J calls. The repertoire includes 17,000 or so clones, around 23% of them detected once, and over 15% sits in the top ten. Ahead of thyroid surgery, no patient had received treatment of any kind. Study-level points and caveats: Reportedly, malignant thyroid tumors had significantly higher TCR beta diversity than benign nodules, in blood and tumor.

This clone has more than one count but fewer than ten. Its specificity is not known. Per germline, CDR1 DFQATT and CDR2 SNEGSKA (reference sequence). This CDR3 has 15 residues. J gave up 1 base and V 1 base, and 6 bases lay outside the gene matches. Material for sequencing was adjacent normal tissue. This TCR came from a female donor with papillary thyroid cancer or a benign thyroid nodule (not recorded which). Some clones in this sample may be carry-over from other donors' samples. The chain joins TRBV20-1 to TRBJ2-7; TRBD2 matches 8 bases. The CDR3 sequence: CSARVERGPSYEQYF. The CDR3 nucleotides are TGCAGTGCTAGAGTGGAGCGGGGGCCTTCCTACGAGCAGTACTTC.